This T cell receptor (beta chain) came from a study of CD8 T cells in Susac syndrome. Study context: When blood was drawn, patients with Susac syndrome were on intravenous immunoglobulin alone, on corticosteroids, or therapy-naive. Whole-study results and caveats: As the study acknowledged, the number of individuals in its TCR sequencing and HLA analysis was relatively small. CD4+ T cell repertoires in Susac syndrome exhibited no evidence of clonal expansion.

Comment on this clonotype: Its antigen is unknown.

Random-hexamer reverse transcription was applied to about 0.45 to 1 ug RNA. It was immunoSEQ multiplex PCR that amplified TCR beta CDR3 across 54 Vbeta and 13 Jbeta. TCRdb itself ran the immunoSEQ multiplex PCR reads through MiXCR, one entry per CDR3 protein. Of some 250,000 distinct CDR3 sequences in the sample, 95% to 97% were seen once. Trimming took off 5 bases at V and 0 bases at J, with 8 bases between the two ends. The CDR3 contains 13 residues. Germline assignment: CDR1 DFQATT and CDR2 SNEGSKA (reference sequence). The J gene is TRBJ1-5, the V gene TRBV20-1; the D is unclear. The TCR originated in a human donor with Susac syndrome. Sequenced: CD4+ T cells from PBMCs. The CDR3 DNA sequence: TGCAGTGCTGCGGGAAATAGCAATCAGCCCCAGCATTTT. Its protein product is CSAAGNSNQPQHF.